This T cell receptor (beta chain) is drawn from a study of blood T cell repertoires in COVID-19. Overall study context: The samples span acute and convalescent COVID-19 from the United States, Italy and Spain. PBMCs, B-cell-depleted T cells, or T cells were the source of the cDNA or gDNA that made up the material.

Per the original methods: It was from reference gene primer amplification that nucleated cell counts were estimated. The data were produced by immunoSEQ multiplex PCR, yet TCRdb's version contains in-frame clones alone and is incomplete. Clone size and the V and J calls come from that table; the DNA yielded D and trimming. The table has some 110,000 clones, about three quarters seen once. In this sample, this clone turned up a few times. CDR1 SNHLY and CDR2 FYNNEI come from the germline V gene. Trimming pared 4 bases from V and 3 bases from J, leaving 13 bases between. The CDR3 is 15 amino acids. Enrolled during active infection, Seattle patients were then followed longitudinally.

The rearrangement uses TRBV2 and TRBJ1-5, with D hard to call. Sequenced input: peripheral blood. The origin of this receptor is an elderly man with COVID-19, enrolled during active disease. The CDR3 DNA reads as TGTGCCAGCAGTGTCGCCGGTTTCCACAATCAGCCCCAGCATTTT. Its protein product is CASSVAGFHNQPQHF.